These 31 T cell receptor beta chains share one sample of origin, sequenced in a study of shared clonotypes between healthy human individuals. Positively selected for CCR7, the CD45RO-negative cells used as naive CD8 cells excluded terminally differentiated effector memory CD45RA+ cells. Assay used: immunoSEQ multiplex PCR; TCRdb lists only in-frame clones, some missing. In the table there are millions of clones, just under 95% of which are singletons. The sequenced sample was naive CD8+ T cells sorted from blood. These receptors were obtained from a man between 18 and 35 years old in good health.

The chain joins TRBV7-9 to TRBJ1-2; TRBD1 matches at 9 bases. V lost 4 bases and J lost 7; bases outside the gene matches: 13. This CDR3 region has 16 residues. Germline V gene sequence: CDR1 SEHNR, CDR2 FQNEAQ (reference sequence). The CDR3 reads CASSSLPGQGIGGYTF. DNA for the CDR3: TGTGCCAGCAGCTCACTACCGGGACAGGGTATCGGTGGCTACACCTTC.

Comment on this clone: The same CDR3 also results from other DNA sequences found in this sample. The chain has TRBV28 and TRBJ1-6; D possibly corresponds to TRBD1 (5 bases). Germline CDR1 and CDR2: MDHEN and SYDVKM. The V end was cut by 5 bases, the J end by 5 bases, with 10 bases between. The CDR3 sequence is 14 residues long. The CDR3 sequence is CASSLGTDNSPLHF. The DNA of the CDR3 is TGTGCCAGCAGTCTCGGGACCGATAATTCACCCCTCCACTTT.

The CDR3 is CASSHSQVGIEKLFF. The CDR3 DNA sequence: TGTGCCAGCAGCCATTCCCAGGTGGGAATTGAAAAACTGTTTTTT. The rearrangement uses TRBV5-6 and TRBJ1-4; D is undetermined. The CDR3 has 15 amino acids. V was cut by 4 bases and J by 7 bases, with 17 bases left in between. CDR1 and CDR2 from the germline V gene are SGHDT and YYEEEE.

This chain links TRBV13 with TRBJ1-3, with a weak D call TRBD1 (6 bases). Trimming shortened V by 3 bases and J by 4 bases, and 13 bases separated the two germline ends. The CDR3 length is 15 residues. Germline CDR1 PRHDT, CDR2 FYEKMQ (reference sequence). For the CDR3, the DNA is TGTGCCAGCAGCTTCTCCGGGGGGCAGGGAAACACCATATATTTT. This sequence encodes CASSFSGGQGNTIYF. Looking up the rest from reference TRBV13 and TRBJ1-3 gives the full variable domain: AAGVIQSPRHLIKEKRETATLKCYPIPRHDTVYWYQQGPGQDPQFLISFYEKMQSDKGSIPDRFSAQQFSDYHSELNMSSLELGDSALYFCASSFSGGQGNTIYFGEGSWLTVV.

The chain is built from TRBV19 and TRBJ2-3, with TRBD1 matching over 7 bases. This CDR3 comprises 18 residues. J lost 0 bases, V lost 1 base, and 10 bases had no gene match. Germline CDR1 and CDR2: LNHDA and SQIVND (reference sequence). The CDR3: CASSIVGDSDPSTDTQYF. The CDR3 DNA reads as TGTGCCAGTAGTATAGTTGGGGACAGCGACCCTAGCACAGATACGCAGTATTTT.

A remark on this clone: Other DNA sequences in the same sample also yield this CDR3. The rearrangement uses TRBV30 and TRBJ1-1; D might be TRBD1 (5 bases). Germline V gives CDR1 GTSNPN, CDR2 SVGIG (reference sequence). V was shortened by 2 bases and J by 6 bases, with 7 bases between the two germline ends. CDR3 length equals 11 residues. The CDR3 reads CAWSMGAEAFF. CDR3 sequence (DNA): TGTGCCTGGAGTATGGGGGCTGAAGCTTTCTTT.

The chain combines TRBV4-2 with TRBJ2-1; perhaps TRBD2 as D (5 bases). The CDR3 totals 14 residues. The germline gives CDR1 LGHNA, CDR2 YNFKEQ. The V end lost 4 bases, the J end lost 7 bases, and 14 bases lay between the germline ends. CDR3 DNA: TGTGCCAGCAGCCTCCCCGGGGTGGGTAATGAGCAGTTCTTC. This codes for CASSLPGVGNEQFF.

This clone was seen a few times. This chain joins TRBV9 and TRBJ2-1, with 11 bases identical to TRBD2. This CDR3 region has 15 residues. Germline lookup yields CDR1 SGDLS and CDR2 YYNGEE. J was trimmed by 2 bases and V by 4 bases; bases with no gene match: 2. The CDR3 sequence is CASSPGLAAYNEQFF. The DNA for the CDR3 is TGTGCCAGCAGCCCGGGACTAGCGGCCTACAATGAGCAGTTCTTC.

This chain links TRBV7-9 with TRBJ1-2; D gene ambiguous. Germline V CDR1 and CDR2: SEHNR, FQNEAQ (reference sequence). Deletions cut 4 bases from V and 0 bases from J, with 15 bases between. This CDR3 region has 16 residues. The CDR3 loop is CASSSEERFSNYGYTF. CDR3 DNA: TGTGCCAGCAGCTCCGAAGAAAGATTCTCTAACTATGGCTACACCTTC.

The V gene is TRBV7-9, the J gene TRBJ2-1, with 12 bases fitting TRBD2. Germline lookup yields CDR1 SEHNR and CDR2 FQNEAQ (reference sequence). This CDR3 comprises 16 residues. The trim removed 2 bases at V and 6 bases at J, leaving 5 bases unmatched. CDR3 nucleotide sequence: TGTGCCAGCAGCTTACCGGGACTAGCGGGCTTCAATGAGCAGTTCTTC. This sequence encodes CASSLPGLAGFNEQFF.

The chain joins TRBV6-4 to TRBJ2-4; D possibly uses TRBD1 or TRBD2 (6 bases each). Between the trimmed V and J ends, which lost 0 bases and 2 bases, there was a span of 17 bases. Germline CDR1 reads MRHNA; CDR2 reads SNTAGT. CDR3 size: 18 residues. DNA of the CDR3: TGTGCCAGCAGTGACTCGAAGTCGGGGGCCGGATCCAAAAACATTCAGTACTTC. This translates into CASSDSKSGAGSKNIQYF.

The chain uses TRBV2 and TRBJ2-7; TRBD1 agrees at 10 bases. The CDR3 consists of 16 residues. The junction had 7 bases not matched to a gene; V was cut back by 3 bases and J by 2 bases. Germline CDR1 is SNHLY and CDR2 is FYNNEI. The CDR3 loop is CASSEGTGDFTYEQYF. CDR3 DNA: TGTGCCAGCAGTGAGGGGACAGGGGATTTTACCTACGAGCAGTACTTC.

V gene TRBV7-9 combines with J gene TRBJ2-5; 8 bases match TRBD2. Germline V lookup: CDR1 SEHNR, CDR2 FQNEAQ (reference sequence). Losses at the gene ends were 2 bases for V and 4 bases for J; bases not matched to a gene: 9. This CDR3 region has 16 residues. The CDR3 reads CASSLSTGGPVETQYF. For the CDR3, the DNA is TGTGCCAGCAGCTTATCCACGGGAGGGCCGGTAGAGACCCAGTACTTC.

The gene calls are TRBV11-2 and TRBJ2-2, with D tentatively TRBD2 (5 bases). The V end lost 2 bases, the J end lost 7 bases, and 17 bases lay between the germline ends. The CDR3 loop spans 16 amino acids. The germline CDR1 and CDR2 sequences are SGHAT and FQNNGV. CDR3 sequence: CASSLFPPLARGELFF. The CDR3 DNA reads TGTGCCAGCAGCTTATTTCCCCCCCTAGCTCGCGGGGAGCTGTTTTTT.

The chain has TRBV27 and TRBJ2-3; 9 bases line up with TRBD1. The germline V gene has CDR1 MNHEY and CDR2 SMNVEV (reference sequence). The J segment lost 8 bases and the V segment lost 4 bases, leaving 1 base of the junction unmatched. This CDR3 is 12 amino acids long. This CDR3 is CASSSTGGTQYF. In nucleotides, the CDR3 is TGTGCCAGCAGTTCGACAGGGGGTACGCAGTATTTT.

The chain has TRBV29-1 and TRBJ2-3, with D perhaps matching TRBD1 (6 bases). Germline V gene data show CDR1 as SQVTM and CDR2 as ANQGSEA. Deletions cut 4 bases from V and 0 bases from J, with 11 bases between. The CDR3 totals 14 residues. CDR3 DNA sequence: TGCAGCGTTGGGGCGACAGGAAGCACAGATACGCAGTATTTT. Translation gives CSVGATGSTDTQYF.

The chain's CDR3 is CASSDFSGGLHEQFF. The CDR3 DNA reads as TGCGCCAGCAGTGATTTCAGCGGGGGGCTACATGAGCAGTTCTTC. The rearrangement links TRBV10-1 to TRBJ2-1, with 9 bases aligning to TRBD2. The germline gives CDR1 WNHNN, CDR2 SYGVQD (reference sequence). The CDR3 totals 15 residues. V dropped 3 bases and J dropped 8; count of bases not matched to a gene: 8.

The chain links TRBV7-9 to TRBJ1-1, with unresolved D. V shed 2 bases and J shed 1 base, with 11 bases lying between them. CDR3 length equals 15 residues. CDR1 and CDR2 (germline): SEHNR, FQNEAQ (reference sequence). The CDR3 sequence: CASSLPPTPNTEAFF. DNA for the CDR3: TGTGCCAGCAGCTTACCGCCCACTCCGAACACTGAAGCTTTCTTT.

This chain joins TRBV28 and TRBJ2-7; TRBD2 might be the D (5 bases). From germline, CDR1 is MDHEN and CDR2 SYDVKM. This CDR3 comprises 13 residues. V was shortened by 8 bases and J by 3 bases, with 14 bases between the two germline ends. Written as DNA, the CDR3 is TGTGCCAGCGGCGACGGTGGACTCTACGAGCAGTACTTC. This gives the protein CASGDGGLYEQYF.

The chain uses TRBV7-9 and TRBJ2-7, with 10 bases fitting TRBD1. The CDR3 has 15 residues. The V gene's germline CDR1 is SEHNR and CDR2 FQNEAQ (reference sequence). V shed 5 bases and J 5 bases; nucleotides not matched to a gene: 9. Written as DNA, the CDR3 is TGTGCCAGCAGCCTTCTGGGACAGGGGATCCACGAGCAGTACTTC. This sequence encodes CASSLLGQGIHEQYF.

CDR3 bases: TGCAGCGTTGAAGATCGGGCCACAGGTACCCTCACCAGGGAAGACTATGGCTACACCTTC. Translation gives CSVEDRATGTLTREDYGYTF. The gene calls are TRBV29-1 and TRBJ1-2; D is perhaps TRBD1 (5 bases). The CDR3 loop spans 20 amino acids. Trimming left V 0 bases short and J 3 bases short, with 29 bases between. Germline V CDR1 and CDR2: SQVTM, ANQGSEA.

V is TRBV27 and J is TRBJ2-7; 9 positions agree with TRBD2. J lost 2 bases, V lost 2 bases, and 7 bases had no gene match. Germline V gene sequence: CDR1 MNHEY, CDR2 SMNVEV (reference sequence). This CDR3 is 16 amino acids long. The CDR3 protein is CASSLASGDVTYEQYF. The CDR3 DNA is TGTGCCAGCAGTTTAGCTAGCGGGGACGTAACCTACGAGCAGTACTTC.

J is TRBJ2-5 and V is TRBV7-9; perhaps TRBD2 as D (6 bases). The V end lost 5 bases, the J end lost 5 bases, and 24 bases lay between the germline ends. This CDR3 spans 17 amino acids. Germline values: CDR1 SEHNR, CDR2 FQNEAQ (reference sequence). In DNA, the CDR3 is TGTGCCAGCAGCGCCCAAGCGGCGGGGAGTGGTGGGGAGACCCAGTACTTC. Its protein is CASSAQAAGSGGETQYF.

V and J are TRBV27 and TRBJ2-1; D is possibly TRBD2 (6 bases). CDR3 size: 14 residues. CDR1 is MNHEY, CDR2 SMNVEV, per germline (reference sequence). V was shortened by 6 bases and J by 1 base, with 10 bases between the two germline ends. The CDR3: CASRIRGSYNEQFF. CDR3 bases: TGTGCCAGCAGGATTCGGGGGTCCTACAATGAGCAGTTCTTC.

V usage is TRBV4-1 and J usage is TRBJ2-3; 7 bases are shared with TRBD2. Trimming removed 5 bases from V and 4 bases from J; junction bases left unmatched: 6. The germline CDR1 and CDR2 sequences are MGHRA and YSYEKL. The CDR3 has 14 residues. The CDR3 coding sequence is TGCGCCAGCAGCTCCGCGGGGGACGCAGATACGCAGTATTTT. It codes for CASSSAGDADTQYF.

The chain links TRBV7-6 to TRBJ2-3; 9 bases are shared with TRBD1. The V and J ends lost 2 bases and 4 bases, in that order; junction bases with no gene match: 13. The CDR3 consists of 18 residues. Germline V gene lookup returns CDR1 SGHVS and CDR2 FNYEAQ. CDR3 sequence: CASSLFFGGQGFADTQYF. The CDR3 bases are TGTGCCAGCAGCTTATTTTTCGGGGGACAGGGTTTTGCAGATACGCAGTATTTT. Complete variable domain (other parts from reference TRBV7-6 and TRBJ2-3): GAGVSQSPRYKVTKRGQDVALRCDPISGHVSLYWYRQALGQGPEFLTYFNYEAQQDKSGLPNDRFSAERPEGSISTLTIQRTEQRDSAMYRCASSLFFGGQGFADTQYFGPGTRLTVL.

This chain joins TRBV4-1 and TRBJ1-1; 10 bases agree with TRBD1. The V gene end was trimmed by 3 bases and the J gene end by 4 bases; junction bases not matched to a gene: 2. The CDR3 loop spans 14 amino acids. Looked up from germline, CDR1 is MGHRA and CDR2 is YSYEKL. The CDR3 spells CASSQGQGSTEAFF. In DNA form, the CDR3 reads TGCGCCAGCAGCCAGGGACAGGGGAGCACTGAAGCTTTCTTT.

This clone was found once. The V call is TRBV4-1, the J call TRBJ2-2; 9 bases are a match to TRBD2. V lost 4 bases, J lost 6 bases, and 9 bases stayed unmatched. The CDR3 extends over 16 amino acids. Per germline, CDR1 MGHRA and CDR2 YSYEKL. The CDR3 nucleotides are TGCGCCAGCAGCCTAGCGGGAGTCGCTGGCTCCGGGGAGCTGTTTTTT. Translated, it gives CASSLAGVAGSGELFF.

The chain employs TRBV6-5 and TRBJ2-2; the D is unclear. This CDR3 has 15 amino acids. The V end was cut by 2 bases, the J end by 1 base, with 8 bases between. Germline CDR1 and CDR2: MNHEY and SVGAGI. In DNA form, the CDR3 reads TGTGCCAGCAGTTACCTCCTGGAGAACACCGGGGAGCTGTTTTTT. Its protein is CASSYLLENTGELFF.

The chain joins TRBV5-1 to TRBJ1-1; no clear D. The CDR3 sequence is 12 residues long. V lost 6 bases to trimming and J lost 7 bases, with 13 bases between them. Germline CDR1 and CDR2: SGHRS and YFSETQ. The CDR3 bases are TGCGCCAGCACCGGCACCTGGGGTGAAGCTTTCTTT. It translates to CASTGTWGEAFF.

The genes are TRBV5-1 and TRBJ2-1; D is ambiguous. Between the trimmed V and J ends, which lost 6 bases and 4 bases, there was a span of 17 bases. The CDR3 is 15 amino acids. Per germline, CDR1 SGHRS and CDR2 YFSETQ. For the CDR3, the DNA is TGCGCCAGCACCTCGACCGGAAGAAATTACAATGAGCAGTTCTTC. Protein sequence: CASTSTGRNYNEQFF. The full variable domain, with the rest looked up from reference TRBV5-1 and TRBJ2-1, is KAGVTQTPRYLIKTRGQQVTLSCSPISGHRSVSWYQQTPGQGLQFLFEYFSETQRNKGNFPGRFSGRQFSNSRSEMNVSTLELGDSALYLCASTSTGRNYNEQFFGPGTRLTVL.